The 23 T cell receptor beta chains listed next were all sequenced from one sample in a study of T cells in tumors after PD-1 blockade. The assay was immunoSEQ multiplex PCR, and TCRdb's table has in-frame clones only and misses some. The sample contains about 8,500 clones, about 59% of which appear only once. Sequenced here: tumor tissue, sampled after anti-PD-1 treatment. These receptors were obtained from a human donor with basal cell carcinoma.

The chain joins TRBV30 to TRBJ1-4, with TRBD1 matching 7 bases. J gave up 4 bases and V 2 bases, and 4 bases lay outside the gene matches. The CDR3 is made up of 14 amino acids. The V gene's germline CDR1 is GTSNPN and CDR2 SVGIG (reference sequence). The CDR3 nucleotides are TGTGCCTGGAGTACAGGGGAGGGTAATGAAAAACTGTTTTTT. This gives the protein CAWSTGEGNEKLFF.

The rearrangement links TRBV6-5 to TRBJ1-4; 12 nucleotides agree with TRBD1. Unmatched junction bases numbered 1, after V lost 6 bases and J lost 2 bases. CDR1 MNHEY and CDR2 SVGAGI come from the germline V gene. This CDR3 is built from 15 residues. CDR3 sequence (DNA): TGTGCCAGCAGGGGACAGGGGGCGACTAATGAAAAACTGTTTTTT. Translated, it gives CASRGQGATNEKLFF.

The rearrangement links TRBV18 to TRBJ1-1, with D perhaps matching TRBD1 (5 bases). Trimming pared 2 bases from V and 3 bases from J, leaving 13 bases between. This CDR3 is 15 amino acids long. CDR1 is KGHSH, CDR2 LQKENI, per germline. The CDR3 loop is CASSPMPGRYTEAFF. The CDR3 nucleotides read TGTGCCAGCTCACCAATGCCGGGGCGATACACTGAAGCTTTCTTT.

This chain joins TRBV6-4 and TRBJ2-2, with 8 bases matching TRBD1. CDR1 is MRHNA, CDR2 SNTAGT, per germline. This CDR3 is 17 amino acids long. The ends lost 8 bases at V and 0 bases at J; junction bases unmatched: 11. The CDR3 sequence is CASSRAGTGSNTGELFF. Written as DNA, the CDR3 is TGTGCCAGCTCCCGAGCCGGGACAGGCTCGAACACCGGGGAGCTGTTTTTT.

The chain's CDR3 is CATSDSGQPRNEQFF. CDR3 nucleotide sequence: TGTGCCACCAGTGATTCGGGACAGCCACGGAATGAGCAGTTCTTC. This chain uses TRBV24-1 with TRBJ2-1; 7 bases align to TRBD1. Germline values: CDR1 KGHDR, CDR2 SFDVKD. The CDR3 extends over 15 amino acids. The V gene end was trimmed by 2 bases and the J gene end by 7 bases; junction bases not matched to a gene: 7.

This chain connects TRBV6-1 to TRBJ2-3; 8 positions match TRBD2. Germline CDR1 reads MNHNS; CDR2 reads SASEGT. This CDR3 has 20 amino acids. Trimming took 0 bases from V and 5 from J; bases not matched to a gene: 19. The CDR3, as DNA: TGTGCCAGCAGTGAAGCGTATGGGCGGGGGGCCCGCTCGGTAAGAGATACGCAGTATTTT. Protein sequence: CASSEAYGRGARSVRDTQYF.

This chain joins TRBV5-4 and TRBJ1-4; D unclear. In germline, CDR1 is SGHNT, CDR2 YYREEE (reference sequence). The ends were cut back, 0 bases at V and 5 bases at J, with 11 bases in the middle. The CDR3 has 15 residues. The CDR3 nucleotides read TGTGCCAGCAGCTTGGTGGCAGGTCAGAATGAAAAACTGTTTTTT. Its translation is CASSLVAGQNEKLFF.

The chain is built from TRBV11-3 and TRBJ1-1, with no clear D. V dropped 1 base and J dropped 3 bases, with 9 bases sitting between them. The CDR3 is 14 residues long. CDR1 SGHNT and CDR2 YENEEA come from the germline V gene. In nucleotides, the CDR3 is TGTGCCAGCAGCTTAGCAAGGGTCTACACTGAAGCTTTCTTT. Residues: CASSLARVYTEAFF.

For the CDR3, the DNA is TGTGCCAGCAGACAGGACAGGGGACCTCCAAGGGAAGCTTTCTTT. It encodes CASRQDRGPPREAFF. The V gene is TRBV7-9, the J gene TRBJ1-1, with TRBD1 matching over 9 bases. The V segment lost 6 bases and the J segment 8 bases; nucleotides outside the gene matches: 13. CDR3 length: 15 amino acids. CDR1 SEHNR and CDR2 FQNEAQ come from the germline V gene (reference sequence). Together with reference TRBV7-9 and TRBJ1-1, the CDR3 gives the full variable domain: DTGVSQNPRHKITKRGQNVTFRCDPISEHNRLYWYRQTLGQGPEFLTYFQNEAQLEKSRLLSDRFSAERPKGSFSTLEIQRTEQGDSAMYLCASRQDRGPPREAFFGQGTRLTVV.

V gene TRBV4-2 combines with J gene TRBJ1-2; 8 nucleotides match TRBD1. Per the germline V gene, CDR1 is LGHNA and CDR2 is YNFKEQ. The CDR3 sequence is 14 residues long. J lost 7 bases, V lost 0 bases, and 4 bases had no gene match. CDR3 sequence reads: CASSQEQGVGGYTF. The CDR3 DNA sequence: TGTGCCAGCAGCCAAGAACAGGGGGTTGGTGGCTACACCTTC.

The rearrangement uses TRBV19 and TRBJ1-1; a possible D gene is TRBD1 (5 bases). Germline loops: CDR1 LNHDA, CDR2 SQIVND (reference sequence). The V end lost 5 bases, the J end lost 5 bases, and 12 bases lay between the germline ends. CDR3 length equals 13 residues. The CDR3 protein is CASSPGRVTEAFF. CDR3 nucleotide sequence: TGTGCCAGTAGTCCGGGCAGGGTGACTGAAGCTTTCTTT.

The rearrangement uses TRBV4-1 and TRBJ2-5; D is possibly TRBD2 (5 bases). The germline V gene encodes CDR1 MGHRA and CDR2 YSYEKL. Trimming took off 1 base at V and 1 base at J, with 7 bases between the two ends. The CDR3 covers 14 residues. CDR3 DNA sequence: TGCGCCAGCAGCCAAGTGGACTTCCAAGAGACCCAGTACTTC. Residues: CASSQVDFQETQYF.

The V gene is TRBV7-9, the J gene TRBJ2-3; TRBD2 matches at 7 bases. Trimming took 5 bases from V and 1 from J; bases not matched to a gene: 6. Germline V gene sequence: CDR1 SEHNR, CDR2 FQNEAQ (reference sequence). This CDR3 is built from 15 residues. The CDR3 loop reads CASSQATSGTDTQYF. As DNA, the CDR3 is TGTGCCAGCAGCCAAGCCACTAGCGGCACAGATACGCAGTATTTT. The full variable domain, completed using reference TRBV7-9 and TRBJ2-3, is DTGVSQNPRHKITKRGQNVTFRCDPISEHNRLYWYRQTLGQGPEFLTYFQNEAQLEKSRLLSDRFSAERPKGSFSTLEIQRTEQGDSAMYLCASSQATSGTDTQYFGPGTRLTVL.

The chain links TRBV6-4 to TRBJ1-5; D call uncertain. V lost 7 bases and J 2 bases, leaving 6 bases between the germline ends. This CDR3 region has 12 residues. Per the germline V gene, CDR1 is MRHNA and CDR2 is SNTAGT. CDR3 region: CASKTGNQPQHF. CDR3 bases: TGTGCCAGCAAGACCGGCAATCAGCCCCAGCATTTT.

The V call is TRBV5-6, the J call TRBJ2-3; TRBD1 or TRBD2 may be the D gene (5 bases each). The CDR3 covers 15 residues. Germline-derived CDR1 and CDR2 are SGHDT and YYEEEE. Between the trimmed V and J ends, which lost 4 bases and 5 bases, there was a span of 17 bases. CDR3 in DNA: TGTGCCAGCAGCCCTCGAGGGCAGGGAAGAGATACGCAGTATTTT. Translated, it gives CASSPRGQGRDTQYF.

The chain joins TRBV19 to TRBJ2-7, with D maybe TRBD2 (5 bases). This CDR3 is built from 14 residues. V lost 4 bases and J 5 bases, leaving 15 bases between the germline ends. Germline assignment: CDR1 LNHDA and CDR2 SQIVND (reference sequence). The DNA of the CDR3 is TGTGCCAGTAGTACCTTACTAGGAAGCCACGAGCAGTACTTC. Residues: CASSTLLGSHEQYF. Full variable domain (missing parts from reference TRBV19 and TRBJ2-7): DGGITQSPKYLFRKEGQNVTLSCEQNLNHDAMYWYRQDPGQGLRLIYYSQIVNDFQKGDIAEGYSVSREKKESFPLTVTSAQKNPTAFYLCASSTLLGSHEQYFGPGTRLTVT.

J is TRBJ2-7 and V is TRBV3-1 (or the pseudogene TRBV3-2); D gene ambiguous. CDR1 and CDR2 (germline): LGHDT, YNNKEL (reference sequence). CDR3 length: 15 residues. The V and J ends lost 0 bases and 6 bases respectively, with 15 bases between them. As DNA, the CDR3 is TGTGCCAGCAGCCAAGATGACGGACCGAGCGCCGAGCAGTACTTC. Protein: CASSQDDGPSAEQYF.

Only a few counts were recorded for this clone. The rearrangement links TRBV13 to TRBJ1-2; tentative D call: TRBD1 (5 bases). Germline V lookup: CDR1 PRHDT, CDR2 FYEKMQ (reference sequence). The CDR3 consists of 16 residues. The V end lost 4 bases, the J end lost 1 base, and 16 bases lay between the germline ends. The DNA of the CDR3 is TGTGCCAGCAGCTCAACAACCGGGGGGGGTAACTATGGCTACACCTTC. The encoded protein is CASSSTTGGGNYGYTF.

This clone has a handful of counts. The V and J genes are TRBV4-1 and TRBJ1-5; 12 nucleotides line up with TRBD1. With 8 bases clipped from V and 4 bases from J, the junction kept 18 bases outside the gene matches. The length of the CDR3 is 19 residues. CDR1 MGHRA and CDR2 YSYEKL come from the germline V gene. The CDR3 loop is CASGDPGQGAQGSNQPQHF. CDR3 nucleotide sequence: TGCGCCAGCGGAGATCCGGGACAGGGGGCGCAAGGGTCTAATCAGCCCCAGCATTTT.

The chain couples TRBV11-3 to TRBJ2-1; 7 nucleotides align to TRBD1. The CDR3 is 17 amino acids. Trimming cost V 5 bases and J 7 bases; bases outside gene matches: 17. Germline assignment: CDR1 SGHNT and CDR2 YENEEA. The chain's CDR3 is CASSSLDRWATTNEQFF. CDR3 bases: TGTGCCAGCAGCAGCTTGGACAGGTGGGCCACTACAAATGAGCAGTTCTTC.

CDR3 coding DNA: TGTGCCAGCAGCGTCACCCGGGACAGGATCTACGAGCAGTACTTC. Residues: CASSVTRDRIYEQYF. The chain carries TRBV5-4 and TRBJ2-7; TRBD1 matches 8 bases. V trimming: 4 bases; J trimming: 3 bases; junction bases outside the gene matches: 9. This CDR3 comprises 15 residues. Germline V gene sequence: CDR1 SGHNT, CDR2 YYREEE (reference sequence).

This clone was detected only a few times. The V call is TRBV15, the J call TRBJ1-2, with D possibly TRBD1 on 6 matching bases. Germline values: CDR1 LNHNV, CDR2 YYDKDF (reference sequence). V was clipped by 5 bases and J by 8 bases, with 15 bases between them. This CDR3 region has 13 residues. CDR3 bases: TGTGCCACCAGCCACCGACAGGCCCGAGGCTACACCTTC. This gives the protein CATSHRQARGYTF.

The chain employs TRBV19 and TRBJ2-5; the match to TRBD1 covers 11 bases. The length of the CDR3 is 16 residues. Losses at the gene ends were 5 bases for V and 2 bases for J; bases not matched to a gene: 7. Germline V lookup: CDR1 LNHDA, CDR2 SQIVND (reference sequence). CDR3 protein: CASSPWDRGGQETQYF. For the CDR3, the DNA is TGTGCCAGTAGTCCCTGGGACAGGGGGGGACAAGAGACCCAGTACTTC.